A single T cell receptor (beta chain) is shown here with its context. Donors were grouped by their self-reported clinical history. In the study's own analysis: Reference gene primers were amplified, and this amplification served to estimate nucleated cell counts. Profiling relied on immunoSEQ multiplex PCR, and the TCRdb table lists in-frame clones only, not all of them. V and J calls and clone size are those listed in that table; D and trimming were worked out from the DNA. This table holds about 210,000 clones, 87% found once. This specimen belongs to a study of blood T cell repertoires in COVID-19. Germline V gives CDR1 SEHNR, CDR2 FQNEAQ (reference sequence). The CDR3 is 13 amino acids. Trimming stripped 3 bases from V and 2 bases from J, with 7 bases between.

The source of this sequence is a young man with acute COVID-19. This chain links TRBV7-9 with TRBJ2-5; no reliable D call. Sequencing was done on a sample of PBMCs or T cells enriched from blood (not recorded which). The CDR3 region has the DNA TGTGCCAGCAGCTTTAACAGTCAAGAGACCCAGTACTTC. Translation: CASSFNSQETQYF.